This section outlines one T cell receptor (beta chain) sequence together with its context. The antigen this receptor binds is unknown. The record has no base qualities; no much larger clone is one base away. The sample originates from a study of cytomegalovirus exposure and HLA in healthy donors (dated by TCRdb to between 2016 and 2019). For the wider study: In an earlier analysis of roughly 590 of the donors, approximately 300 Gb of sequence data and some 120 million unique TCR beta sequences from about 179 million T cells were reported. Approximately 300 gigabases of sequencing data and 70 million to 95 million unique TCR sequences made up an early release that covered approximately 650 HLA-typed donors. Of the 398 genotyped donors, 81% were placed in the genetic ancestry cluster associated with self-reported Caucasian donors. The study was designed to test whether signatures of past pathogen exposure could be identified by cataloging public T cell receptors. The T cell repertoires of 670 or so subjects were profiled by immunosequencing and related to cytomegalovirus serostatus. Along with the approximately 650-subject first cohort, a separate validation cohort of over a hundred different subjects was used. To predict cytomegalovirus infection status, the study combined high-throughput TCR immunosequencing, statistical association of individual TCRs with disease status, and machine learning. A later analysis re-analyzed previously published TCR beta repertoires from 550 to 700 donors and added high-resolution HLA genotyping to study TCR occurrence patterns. In the later analysis, no new phenotypic data were used to find candidate immune exposures; instead, reliance was placed on TCR beta sequences and their occurrence across donors. In an earlier analysis of 587 of the donors, high-throughput TCR beta sequencing was used to judge whether each TCR beta V gene segment behaved as functional or pseudogenic. Donor age, sex, ethnicity and CMV serostatus were collected together with the repertoire data. Genome-wide SNP genotypes for about 60% of the roughly 670 donors were used in a later genetic analysis, which treated that subset as a discovery cohort. All discovery cohort repertoires had been generated using a single sequencing platform. HLA typing covered class I and class II loci at four-digit resolution. Typing coverage differed by locus: A, B, C, DRB1 and DQB1 were typed in about 620-630 donors, DQA1 in approximately 520, DPA1 in 606, and DPB1 in just under 480. A handful of DR-DQ haplotypes were handled as single units for association and clustering because linkage in the cohort was strong. Among several hundred genotyped donors of the cohort, an average of approximately 240,000 unique TCR beta nucleotide sequences was sequenced per donor, of which 15% to 20% were non-productive. The paper as a whole reports these results and caveats: In a later genetic analysis, a missense DCLRE1C variant was associated with V-gene and J-gene trimming of TCR beta chains, and the association was replicated in an independent cohort. A further reported finding was that TCR beta sequences accurately predicted the HLA-A and HLA-B alleles for most subjects in the first cohort. Specific HLA alleles were associated with some 15,000 TCR beta sequences at a false discovery rate of 0.05 in a later analysis. A later analysis found that TCR association rates varied across HLA loci, with DRB1 alleles showing the most associated TCRs and HLA-C alleles the fewest. Assigning TCR associations to individual alleles was difficult when HLA alleles, especially DR and DQ, strongly co-occurred. It was suggested by the authors that the approach could potentially be generalized to other disease states and immunological phenotypes. Some IMGT-functional V segments, including TRBV6-2 and TRBV6-3, could not be distinguished by the 87-base-pair reads and were therefore excluded. Immune exposure information for the cohort was limited to CMV serostatus. A later analysis reported that several top co-occurrence clusters appeared linked to parvovirus B19, influenza, CMV and Epstein-Barr virus. Over 15 rarely observed V segments, including chromosome 9 orphons, were excluded from the earlier analysis of just under 600 of the donors because counts were too low. Most TCR sequences were observed very rarely across donors, whereas some public TCRs were present in many individuals. Compared with equally common non-associated chains, HLA-associated TCR beta chains in a later analysis were more clonally expanded and had lower generation probabilities. Linkage disequilibrium might explain the correlated functional status among segregating V segments, but an unknown experimental factor could not be excluded. In a later analysis, most CMV-associated TCR beta chains were found to appear HLA-restricted, with HLA associations seemingly driven largely by CMV exposure. HLA typing was unavailable for some donors at each locus, so association tests used only the typed subset. In an earlier analysis of approximately 590 of the donors, most TCR beta V segments appeared in productive rearrangements about 90% or about 30% of the time, broadly matching IMGT annotations. The presence/absence analyses assumed that sequencing depth was roughly uniform across donors, and that assumption may not be true. A later genetic analysis reported fewer N-insertions in productive TCRs among donors in an Asian-associated ancestry cluster than the roughly 620-donor mean. In vitro tests confirmed that a few of the cytomegalovirus-associated TCR beta chains recognize cytomegalovirus antigens. In this cohort, only TCR beta chains were sequenced, and detectable features were limited by the absence of alpha or paired-chain data. The study listed approximately 150 TCR beta chains as associated with cytomegalovirus. The classifier was reported to diagnose cytomegalovirus status with high specificity and sensitivity in both the original cohort and the validation cohort. A cluster of highly shared sequence variants was judged likely to be a technical artifact of the sequencing pipeline.

The cohort consisted of hundreds of healthy bone marrow donors. At the time of sampling, all cohort members were nominally healthy, though unrecorded immune exposures were likely present. The donor tested CMV seronegative, placing the donor among the roughly 340 seronegative members of the cohort. Each donor provided a peripheral blood sample, and peripheral blood mononuclear cells were used for TCR beta sequencing. The Qiagen DNeasy Blood Extraction Kit was used to extract genomic DNA from the blood cell samples. The library relied on the immunoSEQ multiplex PCR assay. For the multiplex PCR, a mixture combining 60 forward primers for TCR Vbeta segments and 13 reverse primers for TCR Jbeta segments was used. Amplification of the CDR3 region of rearranged TCR beta genes was performed with a multiplex PCR assay on genomic DNA. The Illumina HiSeq System was used to sequence the amplified TCR beta libraries as 87-base-pair reads. The study's own analysis went as follows. A later analysis tallied 80 million to 95 million unique TCR beta chains across the 640 or so repertoires, and about 10 million of those chains were shared by two or more donors. Raw reads were error-corrected and collapsed into unique sequences by a nearest-neighbor algorithm in which closely related sequences were merged to remove PCR and sequencing errors. Alignment of CDR3 sequences to IMGT reference sequences was used to assign V, D and J gene segments. For a sequence to be retained, a match of at least six nucleotides was required to both a V gene segment and a J gene segment. Rearrangements were called productive when the CDR3 lacked stop codons and stayed in frame with V and J; all others were non-productive. Following IMGT convention, CDR3 was defined as the stretch from the second conserved V-encoded cysteine up to the conserved J-encoded phenylalanine. In an earlier analysis of more than 550 of the donors, sequences lacking an unambiguous match to a single V gene segment were excluded. An earlier analysis of a few hundred of the donors classified V segments as functional when productive rearrangements were above 56.7% and as segregating when the standard deviation between donors was above 5%. To diagnose cytomegalovirus status from the catalog of TCR beta chain sequences, a statistical classification framework was built. In a later analysis, V and J genes were assigned by comparing TCR nucleotide sequences against IMGT/GENE-DB human TR gene sequences. A later analysis assigned CDR3 sequences and most-parsimonious VDJ recombination scenarios with the TCRdist pipeline. In a later analysis, every TCR beta chain was defined by the combination of its CDR3 amino acid sequence and its V-gene family, and reads without a unique V-gene family were dropped. In a later analysis, 550 to 650 highly shared, low-generation-probability nucleotide sequences were removed to address suspected cross-contamination and a sequencing artifact. In a later analysis, a clonal expansion index for each public chain was calculated from normalized within-repertoire ranks of inferred template counts. In a later analysis, generation probabilities were computed with a VDJ recombination model fitted to out-of-frame rearrangements, and the resulting probabilities were checked against IGoR. In a later analysis, TCR-TCR, TCR-HLA and TCR-CMV co-occurrence was scored with hypergeometric tests, and a repertoire-size bias correction was applied to TCR pairs. A later analysis estimated false discovery rates by permuting HLA or CMV assignments 20 times. A later analysis grouped co-occurring TCRs with DBSCAN, adding TCRdist sequence similarity when clustering within HLA-allele-positive subsets. Co-occurrence clustering excluded repertoires with fewer than 30,000 or more than 120,000 public chains, plus five with anomalous nucleotide sharing. TCRdb stores this immuneACCESS table with in-frame sequences only. Part of the clones is absent; in the studies checked, under half of the shortfall reflects unresolved V genes, and no reason is known for the rest. V, J and clone size are taken as reported in that table, and D and trimming were inferred from the DNA itself. In this sample the table shows 150,000 to 200,000 clones, about 76% of which occur a single time. About 2.1% of the sample is held by the ten biggest clonotypes.

The CDR3 spans 16 residues, from the cysteine through the phenylalanine. Just the 48-base CDR3 DNA is kept, in frame starting at base 1. Trimming removed 5 bases from V and 6 bases from J, leaving 22 bases between the germline ends. CDR1 and CDR2 are read off the germline V gene as KGHSH and LQKENI. Sample: PBMCs. The chain joins TRBV18 to TRBJ1-1; the D region possibly corresponds to TRBD1 (6 bases align). This TCR was sampled from a female donor in good health and CMV-seronegative. The CDR3 here reads CASSFLSGRGDAEAFF. The DNA sequence is TGTGCCAGCTCATTCCTGAGCGGCAGGGGAGACGCTGAAGCTTTCTTT. With all but the CDR3 taken from the reference TRBV18 and TRBJ1-1 genes, the full variable domain is: NAGVMQNPRHLVRRRGQEARLRCSPMKGHSHVYWYRQLPEEGLKFMVYLQKENIIDESGMPKERFSAEFPKEGPSILRIQQVVRGDSAAYFCASSFLSGRGDAEAFFGQGTRLTVV.